Each of the 4 T cell receptor beta chains below was sequenced from the same sample in a study of T-cell reconstitution after alpha-beta-depleted transplantation in children (dated by TCRdb to 2016 to 2018). Explained via the paper, the treatment or condition label denotes: allogeneic hematopoietic cell transplantation with graft depleted of TCRalphabeta T cells and CD19 B cells. Library construction relied on PCR. The instrument given in TCRdb is Illumina HiSeq 2500. TCR libraries were prepared with molecular barcoding, using unique molecular identifiers to normalize TCRbeta repertoire quantification. TCRdb reprocessing: public reads trimmed at Q25 with fastp, clones called with MiXCR, in-frame beta chains kept. Rows with one shared CDR3 protein collapse into an entry with the most common genes and DNA. This sample gives more than 100,000 distinct CDR3 sequences in total; roughly 23% of them show up just once. Together, the top ten hold over 9.5% of the sample.

The sequences come from PBMCs, mostly from graft donor cells, collected 180 days after TCRalphabeta/CD19-depleted stem cell transplant. The receptor set was obtained from a male patient under 10 years old who had a stem cell transplant for chronic granulomatous disease, so the T cells may come from the graft donor.

This clonotype came up a few times. The chain recombines TRBV29-1 with TRBJ2-1; 7 bases are shared with TRBD1. This CDR3 has 14 amino acids. V trimming: 7 bases; J trimming: 8 bases; junction bases outside the gene matches: 14. CDR1 SQVTM and CDR2 ANQGSEA come from the germline V gene. The CDR3 region has the DNA TGCAGCGATCCGGGACAGCGGCAGGAGGATGAGCAGTTCTTC. It codes for CSDPGQRQEDEQFF.

A few counts support this clonotype. The rearrangement uses TRBV7-2 and TRBJ2-7; D perhaps matches TRBD2 (6 bases). Germline V gene data show CDR1 as SGHTA and CDR2 as FQGNSA. V lost 2 bases and J lost 4, with 12 bases in between. CDR3 length: 14 residues. This CDR3 reads CASSLQGGRYEQYF. The CDR3 nucleotides read TGTGCCAGCAGCTTACAGGGAGGAAGGTACGAGCAGTACTTC.

This clonotype was detected only a few times. The V and J genes are TRBV9 and TRBJ1-3; no firm D call. The CDR3 covers 11 residues. Trimming cost V 7 bases and J 4 bases, with 6 bases left between them. CDR1 and CDR2 (germline): SGDLS, YYNGEE. The DNA of the CDR3 is TGTGCCAGCCGAAAAGGAAACACCATATATTTT. It translates to CASRKGNTIYF.

This clonotype was recorded a few times. CDR3: CASSPQTGIDEKLFF. CDR3 DNA sequence: TGTGCCAGCAGCCCTCAGACAGGGATTGATGAAAAACTGTTTTTT. The gene calls are TRBV7-2 and TRBJ1-4; 7 bases fit TRBD1. CDR1 is SGHTA and CDR2 is FQGNSA in the germline V gene. There are 15 residues in the CDR3. V shed 5 bases, J shed 6 bases, and the junction held 9 bases outside the gene matches.